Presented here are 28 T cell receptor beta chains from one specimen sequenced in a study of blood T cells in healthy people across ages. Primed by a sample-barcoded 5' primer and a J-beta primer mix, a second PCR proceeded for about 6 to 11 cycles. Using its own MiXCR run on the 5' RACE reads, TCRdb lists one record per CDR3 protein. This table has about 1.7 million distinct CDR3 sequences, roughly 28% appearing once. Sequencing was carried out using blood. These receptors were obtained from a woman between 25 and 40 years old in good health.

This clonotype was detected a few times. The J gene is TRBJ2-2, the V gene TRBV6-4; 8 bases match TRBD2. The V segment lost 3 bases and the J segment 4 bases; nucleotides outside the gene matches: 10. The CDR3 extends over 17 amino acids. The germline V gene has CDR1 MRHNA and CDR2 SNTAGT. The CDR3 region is CASSEASGLASTGELFF. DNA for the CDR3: TGTGCCAGCAGTGAAGCTAGCGGGTTAGCGAGCACCGGGGAGCTGTTTTTT.

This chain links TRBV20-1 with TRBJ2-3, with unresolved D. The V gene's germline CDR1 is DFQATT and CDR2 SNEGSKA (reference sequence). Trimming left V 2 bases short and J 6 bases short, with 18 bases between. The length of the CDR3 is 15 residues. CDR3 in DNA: TGCAGTGCTAGAACGTGGGCGCCCGGCGCGGATACGCAGTATTTT. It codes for CSARTWAPGADTQYF.

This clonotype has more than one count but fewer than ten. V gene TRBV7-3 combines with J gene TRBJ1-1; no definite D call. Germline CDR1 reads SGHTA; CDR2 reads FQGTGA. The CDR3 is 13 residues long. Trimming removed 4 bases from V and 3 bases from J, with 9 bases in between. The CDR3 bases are TGTGCCAGCAGCTCCTACACCTACACTGAAGCTTTCTTT. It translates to CASSSYTYTEAFF.

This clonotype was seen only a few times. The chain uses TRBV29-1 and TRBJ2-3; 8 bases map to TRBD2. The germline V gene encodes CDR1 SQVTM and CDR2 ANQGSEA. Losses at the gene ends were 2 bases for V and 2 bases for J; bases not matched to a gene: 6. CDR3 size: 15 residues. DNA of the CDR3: TGCAGCGTTGAAATACTAGCGGCGTTCACAGATACGCAGTATTTT. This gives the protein CSVEILAAFTDTQYF.

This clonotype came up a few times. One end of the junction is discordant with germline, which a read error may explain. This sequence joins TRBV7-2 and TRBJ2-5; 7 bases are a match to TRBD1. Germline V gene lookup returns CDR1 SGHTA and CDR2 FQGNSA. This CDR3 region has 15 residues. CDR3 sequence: CASRLPTGLVETQYF. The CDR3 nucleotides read TGTGCCAGCCGCTTACCGACAGGGCTGGTCGAGACCCAGTACTTC.

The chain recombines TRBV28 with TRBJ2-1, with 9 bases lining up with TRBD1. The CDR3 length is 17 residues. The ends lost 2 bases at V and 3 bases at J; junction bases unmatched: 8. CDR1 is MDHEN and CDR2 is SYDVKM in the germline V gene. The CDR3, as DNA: TGTGCCAGCAGTTTACTCCGGACAGGGGATCTCTACAATGAGCAGTTCTTC. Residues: CASSLLRTGDLYNEQFF. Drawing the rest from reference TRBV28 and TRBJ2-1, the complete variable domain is DVKVTQSSRYLVKRTGEKVFLECVQDMDHENMFWYRQDPGLGLRLIYFSYDVKMKEKGDIPEGYSVSREKKERFSLILESASTNQTSMYLCASSLLRTGDLYNEQFFGPGTRLTVL.

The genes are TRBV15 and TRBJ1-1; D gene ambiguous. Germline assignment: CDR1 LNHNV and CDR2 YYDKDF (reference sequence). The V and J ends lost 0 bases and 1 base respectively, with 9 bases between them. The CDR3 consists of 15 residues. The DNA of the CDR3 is TGTGCCACCAGCAGAGAGGGCCCCAAGAACACTGAAGCTTTCTTT. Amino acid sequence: CATSREGPKNTEAFF.

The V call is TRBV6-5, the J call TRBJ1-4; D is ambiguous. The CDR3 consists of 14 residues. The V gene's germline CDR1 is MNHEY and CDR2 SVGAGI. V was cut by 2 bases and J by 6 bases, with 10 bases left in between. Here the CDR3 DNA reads TGTGCCAGCAGTTACAGGGATAGTTATGAAAAACTGTTTTTT. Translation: CASSYRDSYEKLFF.

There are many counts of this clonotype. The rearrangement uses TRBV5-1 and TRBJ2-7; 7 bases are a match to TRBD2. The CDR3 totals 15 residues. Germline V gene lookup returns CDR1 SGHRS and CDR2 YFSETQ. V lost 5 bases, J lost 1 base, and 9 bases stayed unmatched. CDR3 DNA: TGCGCCAGCAGGGGGGGGGAGCCAACATCCTACGAGCAGTACTTC. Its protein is CASRGGEPTSYEQYF.

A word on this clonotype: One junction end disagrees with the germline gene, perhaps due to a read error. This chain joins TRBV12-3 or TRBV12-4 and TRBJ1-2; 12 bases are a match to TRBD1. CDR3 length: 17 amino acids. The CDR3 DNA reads TGTGCCTGCAGTTCCGGGACAGGGGGCTCTGAGGGCTATTGCTACACCTTC. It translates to CACSSGTGGSEGYCYTF.

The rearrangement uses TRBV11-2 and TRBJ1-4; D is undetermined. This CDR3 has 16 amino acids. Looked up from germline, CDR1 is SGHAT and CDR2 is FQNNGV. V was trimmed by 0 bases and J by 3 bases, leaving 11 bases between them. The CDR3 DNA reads TGTGCCAGCAGCTTAGATCTAGGGATCTCTAATGAAAAACTGTTTTTT. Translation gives CASSLDLGISNEKLFF. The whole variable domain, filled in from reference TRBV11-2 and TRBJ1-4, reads EAGVAQSPRYKIIEKRQSVAFWCNPISGHATLYWYQQILGQGPKLLIQFQNNGVVDDSQLPKDRFSAERLKGVDSTLKIQPAKLEDSAVYLCASSLDLGISNEKLFFGSGTQLSVL.

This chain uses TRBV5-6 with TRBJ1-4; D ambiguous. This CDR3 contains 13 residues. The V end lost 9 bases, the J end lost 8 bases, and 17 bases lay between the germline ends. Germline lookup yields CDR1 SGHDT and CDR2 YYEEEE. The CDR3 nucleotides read TGTGCCACATCACGTACAGCCGGGGAAAAACTGTTTTTT. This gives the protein CATSRTAGEKLFF.

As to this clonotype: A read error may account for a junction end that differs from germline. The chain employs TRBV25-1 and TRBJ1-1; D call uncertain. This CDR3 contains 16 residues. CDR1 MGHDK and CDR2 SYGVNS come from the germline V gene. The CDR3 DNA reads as TGTACCAGCAGTGATGAGGGTGAGGTGGGTAACACTGAAGCTTTCTTT. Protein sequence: CTSSDEGEVGNTEAFF.

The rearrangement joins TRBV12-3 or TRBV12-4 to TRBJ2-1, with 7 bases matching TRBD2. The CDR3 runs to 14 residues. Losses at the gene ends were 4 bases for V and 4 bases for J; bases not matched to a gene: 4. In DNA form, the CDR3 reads TGTGCCAGCAGTTGGCGGGAGTGGTACAATGAGCAGTTCTTC. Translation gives CASSWREWYNEQFF.

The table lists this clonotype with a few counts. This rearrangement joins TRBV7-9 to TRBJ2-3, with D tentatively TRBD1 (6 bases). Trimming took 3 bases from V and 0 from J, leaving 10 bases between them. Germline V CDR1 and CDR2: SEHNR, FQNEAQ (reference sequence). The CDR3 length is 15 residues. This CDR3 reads CASSFGQSSTDTQYF. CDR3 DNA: TGTGCCAGCAGCTTTGGACAGAGCAGCACAGATACGCAGTATTTT.

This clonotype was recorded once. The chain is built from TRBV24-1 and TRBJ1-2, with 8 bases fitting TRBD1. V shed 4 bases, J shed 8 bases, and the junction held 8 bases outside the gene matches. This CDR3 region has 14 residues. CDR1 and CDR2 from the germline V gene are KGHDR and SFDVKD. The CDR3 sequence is CATSDTGQATGYTF. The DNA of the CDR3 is TGTGCCACCAGTGACACGGGACAGGCTACCGGCTACACCTTC.

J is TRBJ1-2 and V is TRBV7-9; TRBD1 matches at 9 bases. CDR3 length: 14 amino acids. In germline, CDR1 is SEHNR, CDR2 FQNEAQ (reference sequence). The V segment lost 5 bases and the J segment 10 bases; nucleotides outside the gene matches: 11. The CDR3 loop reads CASSQIRDRDDYTF. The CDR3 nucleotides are TGTGCCAGCAGCCAAATCCGGGACAGGGATGACTACACCTTC.

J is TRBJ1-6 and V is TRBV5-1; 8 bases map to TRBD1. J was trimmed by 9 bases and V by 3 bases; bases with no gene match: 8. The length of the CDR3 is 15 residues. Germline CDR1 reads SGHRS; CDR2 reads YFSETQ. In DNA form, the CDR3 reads TGCGCCAGCAGCTCTCGGACAGGGACGAGTTCACCCCTCCACTTT. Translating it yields CASSSRTGTSSPLHF.

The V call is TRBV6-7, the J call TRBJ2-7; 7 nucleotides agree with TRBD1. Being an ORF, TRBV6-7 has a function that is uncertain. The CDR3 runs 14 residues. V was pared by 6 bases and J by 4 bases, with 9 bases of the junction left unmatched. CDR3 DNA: TGTGCCAGCAGCAAACAGGGGACGGCGTACGAGCAGTACTTC. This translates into CASSKQGTAYEQYF.

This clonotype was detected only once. CDR3 protein: CASSPGWGSRTDTQYF. Here the CDR3 DNA reads TGTGCCAGCAGCCCGGGGTGGGGCAGTCGCACAGATACGCAGTATTTT. The gene calls are TRBV7-2 and TRBJ2-3; perhaps D is TRBD1 or TRBD2 (5 bases each). The CDR3 has 16 residues. From germline, CDR1 is SGHTA and CDR2 FQGNSA. The V gene lost 5 bases and the J gene lost 1 base, with 16 bases spanning the gap.

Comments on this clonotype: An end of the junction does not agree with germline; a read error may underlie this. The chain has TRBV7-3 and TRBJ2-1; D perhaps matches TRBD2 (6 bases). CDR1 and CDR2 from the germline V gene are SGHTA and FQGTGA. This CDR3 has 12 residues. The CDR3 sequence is CVSSLTSGEQFF. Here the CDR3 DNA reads TGTGTCAGCAGCTTAACCAGCGGGGAGCAGTTCTTC.

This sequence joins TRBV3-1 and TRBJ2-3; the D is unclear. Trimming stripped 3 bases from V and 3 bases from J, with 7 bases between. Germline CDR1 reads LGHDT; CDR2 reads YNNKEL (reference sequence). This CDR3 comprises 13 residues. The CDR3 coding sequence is TGTGCCAGCAGCCATTCCAGGACAGATACGCAGTATTTT. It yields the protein CASSHSRTDTQYF.

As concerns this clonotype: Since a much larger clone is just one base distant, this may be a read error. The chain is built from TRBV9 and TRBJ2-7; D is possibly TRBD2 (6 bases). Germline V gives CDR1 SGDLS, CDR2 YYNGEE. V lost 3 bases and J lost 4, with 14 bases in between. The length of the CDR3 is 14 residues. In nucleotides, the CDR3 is TGTGCCAGCAGCGACCGGGACTGGGGTTACGAGCAGTACTTC. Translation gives CASSDRDWGYEQYF.

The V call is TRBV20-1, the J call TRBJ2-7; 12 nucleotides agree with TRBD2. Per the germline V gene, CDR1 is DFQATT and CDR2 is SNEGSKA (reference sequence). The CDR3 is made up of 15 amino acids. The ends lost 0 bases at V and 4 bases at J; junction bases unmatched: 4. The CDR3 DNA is TGCAGTGCTAGAGATTGGCTAGCGGGGGGGTACGAGCAGTACTTC. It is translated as CSARDWLAGGYEQYF.

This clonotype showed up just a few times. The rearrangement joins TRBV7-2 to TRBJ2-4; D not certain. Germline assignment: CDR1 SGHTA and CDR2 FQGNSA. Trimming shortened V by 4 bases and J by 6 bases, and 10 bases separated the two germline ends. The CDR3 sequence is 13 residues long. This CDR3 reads CASSSQGGNIQYF. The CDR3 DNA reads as TGTGCCAGCAGCTCCCAAGGTGGAAACATTCAGTACTTC. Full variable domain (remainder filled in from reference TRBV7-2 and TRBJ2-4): GAGVSQSPSNKVTEKGKDVELRCDPISGHTALYWYRQSLGQGLEFLIYFQGNSAPDKSGLPSDRFSAERTGGSVSTLTIQRTQQEDSAVYLCASSSQGGNIQYFGAGTRLSVL.

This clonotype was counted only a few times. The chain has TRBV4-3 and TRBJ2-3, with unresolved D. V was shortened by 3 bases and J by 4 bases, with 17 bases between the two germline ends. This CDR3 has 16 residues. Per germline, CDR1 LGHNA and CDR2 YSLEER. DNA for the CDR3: TGCGCCAGCAGCCAGGCCGGGCCCTTCGGCGCAGATACGCAGTATTTT. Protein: CASSQAGPFGADTQYF.

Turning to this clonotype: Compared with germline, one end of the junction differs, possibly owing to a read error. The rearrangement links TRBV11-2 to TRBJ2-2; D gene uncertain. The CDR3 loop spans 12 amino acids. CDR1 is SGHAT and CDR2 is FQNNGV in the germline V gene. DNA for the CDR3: TGTGCCAGCAGCTTAGATCTCAGAATTTGGGGTTTT. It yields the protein CASSLDLRIWGF.

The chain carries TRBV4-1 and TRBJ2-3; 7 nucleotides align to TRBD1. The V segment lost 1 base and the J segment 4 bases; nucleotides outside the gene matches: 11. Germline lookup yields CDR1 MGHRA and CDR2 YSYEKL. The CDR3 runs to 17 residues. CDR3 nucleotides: TGCGCCAGCAGCCAAGTGTTCCGAGGGGGCAGGCCAGATACGCAGTATTTT. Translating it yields CASSQVFRGGRPDTQYF.